The entry below gives a single T cell receptor beta chain sequence along with its context. These data are taken from a study of cytomegalovirus exposure and HLA in healthy donors. Use of 60 Vbeta and 13 Jbeta primers characterized the PCR. Here immunoSEQ multiplex PCR was the method, and the copy in TCRdb shows in-frame clones only, minus some. The repertoire holds more than 150,000 clones, with approximately 84% as singletons. Germline CDR1 SGDLS, CDR2 YYNGEE. With V trimmed by 4 bases and J by 5 bases, 6 bases remained unmatched. The CDR3 totals 14 residues. This rearrangement joins TRBV9 to TRBJ2-1, with TRBD2 matching 7 bases. This TCR came from a woman aged 45-60 years in good health and CMV-seropositive. The sequenced sample consisted of PBMCs. Written as DNA, the CDR3 is TGTGCCAGCAGCTTGACTAGCAGCCACAATGAGCAGTTCTTC. It yields the protein CASSLTSSHNEQFF.